This TCR beta chain is drawn from a study of yellow fever vaccine responses in identical twins. The CDR3 consists of 14 residues. Findings and caveats of the study: On the reported evidence, twins' vaccine T cell responses seemed partly convergent and partly personalized.

Remarks on this clonotype: As yet, its antigen is unknown.

One entry per CDR3 protein, called by TCRdb with MiXCR from the RT-PCR reads. The profile shows about 14,000 distinct CDR3 sequences, 65% to 85% of them singletons. The source of this sequence is a woman aged 18-30 years who received the yellow fever vaccine. The specimen was T cells from blood (PBMCs), unsorted or a sorted subset (not recorded which), collected before or after yellow fever vaccination (not recorded which). This chain uses TRBV21-1 with TRBJ1-2; TRBD1 is taken as the D call from the table, unchecked against the DNA. TRBV21-1 is flagged as a pseudogene. The CDR3 nucleotides are TGTGCCAGCCGACGCCCCACAGACAGGGATGGCTACACCTTC. Its protein product is CASRRPTDRDGYTF.